The subject of this entry is one TCR beta chain. The method was immunoSEQ multiplex PCR; TCRdb's version includes in-frame clones alone and lacks a portion of them. The table has some 200,000 clones, under 95% seen once; the top ten hold approximately 1%. The data originate from a study of T cell responses to AZD1222 COVID-19 vaccine. This CDR3 spans 13 amino acids. Between the trimmed V and J ends, which lost 6 bases and 6 bases, there was a span of 12 bases. Germline lookup yields CDR1 SGHVS and CDR2 FQNEAQ. The sequence was collected from an adult in good health. The rearrangement uses TRBV7-8 and TRBJ1-5; a possible D gene is TRBD1 (5 bases). The specimen was peripheral blood, collected on day 0 of MenACWY control vaccination. The CDR3 spells CASSFRVGQPQHF. CDR3 coding DNA: TGTGCCAGCAGTTTCAGGGTGGGTCAGCCCCAGCATTTT.